The 19 T cell receptor beta chains given below trace back to one sample, sequenced in a study of cytomegalovirus exposure and HLA in healthy donors. The PCR contained 60 Vbeta and 13 Jbeta primers. The assay was immunoSEQ multiplex PCR, and TCRdb's table has in-frame clones only and misses some. This sample has fewer than 200,000 clones, with around 77% found just once. Specimen: PBMCs. The receptors come from a man aged 25-45 years in good health and CMV-seropositive.

This chain joins TRBV9 and TRBJ2-2; 10 bases line up with TRBD2. With 4 bases clipped from V and 7 bases from J, the junction kept 4 bases outside the gene matches. The CDR3 is 14 amino acids. Germline V gene data show CDR1 as SGDLS and CDR2 as YYNGEE. The CDR3 DNA sequence: TGTGCCAGCAGCACGGGACTAGCGAACGGGGAGCTGTTTTTT. Its protein product is CASSTGLANGELFF.

The rearrangement uses TRBV19 and TRBJ2-2; D not certain. V shed 7 bases and J shed 1 base, with 10 bases lying between them. Germline V CDR1 and CDR2: LNHDA, SQIVND (reference sequence). The CDR3 spans 14 residues. CDR3 coding DNA: TGTGCCAGTAAGGTAGAGGTGAACACCGGGGAGCTGTTTTTT. It encodes CASKVEVNTGELFF.

V usage is TRBV28 and J usage is TRBJ2-1; TRBD1 is a possible D gene (6 bases). V was pared by 6 bases and J by 6 bases, with 18 bases between. Germline V gene lookup returns CDR1 MDHEN and CDR2 SYDVKM. CDR3 size: 15 residues. CDR3 in DNA: TGTGCCAGCAGCCAGACTATAGGGGGATCCAATGAGCAGTTCTTC. Protein product: CASSQTIGGSNEQFF.

The V and J genes are TRBV4-1 and TRBJ2-7, with 14 bases fitting TRBD2. V lost 2 bases and J lost 3; bases outside the gene matches: 15. This CDR3 comprises 20 residues. Germline CDR1 reads MGHRA; CDR2 reads YSYEKL. In DNA form, the CDR3 reads TGCGCCAGCAGCCAAACACCGGGACTAGCGGGGGAGTTAAGGGTCTACGAGCAGTACTTC. Protein sequence: CASSQTPGLAGELRVYEQYF.

CDR3 DNA sequence: TGTGCCAGCAGCCCGCGTCCAATCCGACAGGGTATATCCTACGAGCAGTACTTC. Its translation: CASSPRPIRQGISYEQYF. V gene TRBV7-9 combines with J gene TRBJ2-7; 7 bases line up with TRBD1. Germline values: CDR1 SEHNR, CDR2 FQNEAQ (reference sequence). V shed 5 bases, J shed 1 base, and the junction held 17 bases outside the gene matches. The CDR3 has 18 amino acids.

This chain joins TRBV4-1 and TRBJ2-3; D possibly corresponds to TRBD2 (6 bases). The CDR3 contains 17 residues. Germline values: CDR1 MGHRA, CDR2 YSYEKL. Trimming cost V 0 bases and J 2 bases, with 15 bases left between them. CDR3 sequence: CASSQEGGVGNTDTQYF. CDR3 nucleotides: TGCGCCAGCAGCCAAGAGGGGGGAGTGGGGAACACAGATACGCAGTATTTT.

V and J are TRBV7-6 and TRBJ2-1, with a tentative D call TRBD1 (6 bases). Per germline, CDR1 SGHVS and CDR2 FNYEAQ. Trimming cost V 8 bases and J 3 bases, with 11 bases left between them. The CDR3 contains 13 residues. The CDR3, as DNA: TGTGCCAGCGGCCAGGGGAACTACAATGAGCAGTTCTTC. This gives the protein CASGQGNYNEQFF.

CDR3 nucleotides: TGTGCCAGCAAGGGGAATTCACCCCTCCACTTT. Encoded protein: CASKGNSPLHF. The chain recombines TRBV6-1 with TRBJ1-6; tentative D call: TRBD1 (5 bases). From germline, CDR1 is MNHNS and CDR2 SASEGT. This CDR3 is 11 amino acids long. V was trimmed by 7 bases and J by 7 bases, leaving 5 bases between them.

This chain links TRBV6-1 with TRBJ2-2; 7 nucleotides align to TRBD1. This CDR3 is 17 amino acids long. The germline CDR1 and CDR2 sequences are MNHNS and SASEGT. With V trimmed by 1 base and J by 2 bases, 7 bases remained unmatched. The CDR3: CASSEGVGTANTGELFF. The CDR3 nucleotides read TGTGCCAGCAGTGAAGGCGTGGGGACAGCCAACACCGGGGAGCTGTTTTTT.

V is TRBV19 and J is TRBJ2-7; perhaps TRBD2 as D (5 bases). The germline CDR1 and CDR2 sequences are LNHDA and SQIVND (reference sequence). The CDR3 sequence is 14 residues long. V dropped 10 bases and J dropped 3 bases, with 19 bases sitting between them. The CDR3 here is CATGRGGLDYEQYF. CDR3 DNA sequence: TGTGCCACTGGACGCGGAGGATTGGACTACGAGCAGTACTTC.

The chain combines TRBV25-1 with TRBJ1-6; D is possibly TRBD1 (6 bases). Germline V gene data show CDR1 as MGHDK and CDR2 as SYGVNS. Trimming removed 0 bases from V and 7 bases from J, with 13 bases in between. The CDR3 runs 16 residues. The CDR3 spells CASSEYGTPLNSPLHF. CDR3 in DNA: TGTGCCAGCAGTGAATACGGGACACCACTCAATTCACCCCTCCACTTT.

A few counts support this clone. The CDR3 region is CASLPRTGVNSNQPQHF. DNA for the CDR3: TGTGCCAGCCTCCCCCGGACAGGGGTAAATAGCAATCAGCCCCAGCATTTT. V is TRBV19 and J is TRBJ1-5; 9 bases are shared with TRBD1. Germline assignment: CDR1 LNHDA and CDR2 SQIVND (reference sequence). The CDR3 is 17 amino acids. The J segment lost 0 bases and the V segment lost 9 bases, leaving 12 bases of the junction unmatched.

The chain links TRBV6-6 to TRBJ1-2, with D perhaps TRBD1 (5 bases). This CDR3 region has 15 residues. Germline CDR1 reads MNHNY; CDR2 reads SVGAGI (reference sequence). Trimming took 5 bases from V and 0 from J, leaving 13 bases between them. The CDR3 protein is CASSPRASANYGYTF. The CDR3 coding sequence is TGTGCCAGCAGTCCCAGGGCATCGGCTAACTATGGCTACACCTTC.

This chain connects TRBV29-1 to TRBJ2-5; 11 bases agree with TRBD2. CDR3 length: 15 residues. Trimming removed 6 bases from V and 2 bases from J; junction bases left unmatched: 8. Germline V lookup: CDR1 SQVTM, CDR2 ANQGSEA. For the CDR3, the DNA is TGCAGCGTGAGGGGGACTAGCGGCCTACAAGAGACCCAGTACTTC. Its translation is CSVRGTSGLQETQYF.

CDR3 in amino acids: CASSFTGGSRTDTQYF. CDR3 nucleotide sequence: TGTGCCAGCAGTTTTACCGGGGGATCACGCACAGATACGCAGTATTTT. The chain recombines TRBV5-6 with TRBJ2-3; TRBD2 is a possible D gene (6 bases). CDR3 length: 16 residues. V lost 5 bases, J lost 1 base, and 17 bases lay in between. Looked up from germline, CDR1 is SGHDT and CDR2 is YYEEEE.

The genes are TRBV18 and TRBJ2-1, with TRBD1 as a possible D gene (6 bases). Germline-derived CDR1 and CDR2 are KGHSH and LQKENI. The CDR3 runs to 15 residues. V lost 3 bases and J 9 bases, leaving 18 bases between the germline ends. CDR3 sequence: CASSPKSSLQGEQFF. The CDR3 DNA reads TGTGCCAGCTCACCGAAAAGTAGCTTACAGGGTGAGCAGTTCTTC.

The chain couples TRBV7-9 to TRBJ2-2; D might be TRBD1 (6 bases). The V end was cut by 4 bases, the J end by 5 bases, with 17 bases between. The CDR3 consists of 16 residues. The germline V gene has CDR1 SEHNR and CDR2 FQNEAQ (reference sequence). The CDR3 reads CASSSTRDGTTGELFF. The CDR3, as DNA: TGTGCCAGCAGCTCGACCCGGGACGGGACAACCGGGGAGCTGTTTTTT.

The CDR3 here is CASRRTSGANVLTF. CDR3 DNA: TGTGCCAGCAGACGGACTTCTGGGGCCAACGTCCTGACTTTC. The chain has TRBV27 and TRBJ2-6, with a possible D match to TRBD2 (5 bases). Germline CDR1 MNHEY, CDR2 SMNVEV (reference sequence). V lost 6 bases and J lost 1, with 7 bases in between. The CDR3 has 14 residues.

V usage is TRBV14 and J usage is TRBJ2-5; D not resolved. The CDR3 is made up of 11 amino acids. With 4 bases removed from V and 4 bases from J, the gap between germline ends came to 4 bases. Looked up from germline, CDR1 is SGHDN and CDR2 is FVKESK. This CDR3 is CASSPGETQYF. CDR3 nucleotide sequence: TGTGCCAGCAGCCCAGGAGAGACCCAGTACTTC. Full variable domain (remainder filled in from reference TRBV14 and TRBJ2-5): EAGVTQFPSHSVIEKGQTVTLRCDPISGHDNLYWYRRVMGKEIKFLLHFVKESKQDESGMPNNRFLAERTGGTYSTLKVQPAELEDSGVYFCASSPGETQYFGPGTRLLVL.